This T cell receptor beta chain came from a study of type 1 regulatory T cells. At the level of the study: This in vitro CD4 product, T-allo10, is enriched for Tr1 cells and alloantigen-specific. General study findings and limits: Type 1 regulatory T cells had a more restricted TCR repertoire than non-type 1 regulatory T cells.

The germline CDR1 and CDR2 sequences are MDHEN and SYDVKM. Unmatched junction bases numbered 11, after V lost 6 bases and J lost 3 bases. The CDR3 is 16 residues long. From the reads, TCRdb called clonotypes with MiXCR, one entry per CDR3 protein. The sample lists tens of thousands of distinct CDR3 sequences, less than 15% occurring once. Turning to this clonotype: Its antigen is unidentified.

The TCR comes from a human donor in good health. Material: cultured non-Tr1 T cells, either the whole culture or a sorted T cell fraction (not recorded which). This chain connects TRBV28 to TRBJ2-7; 10 bases are shared with TRBD2. CDR3 DNA: TGTGCCAGCAGGGGGATAGGGCCTAGCGGGAGCTACGAGCAGTACTTC. This translates into CASRGIGPSGSYEQYF.